These 28 T cell receptor beta chains share one sample of origin, sequenced in a study of vaccination and CD4 T cells after COVID-19. Stated treatment: roughly 10-day PBMC culture with coronavirus spike peptide pools or control peptides (ViraFEST assay). With the Oncomine TCR Beta short-read assay, DNA from cultured CD4+ T cells was sequenced. TCRdb itself ran the PCR reads through MiXCR, one entry per CDR3 protein. The table includes 9,400 or so distinct CDR3 sequences, over 40% detected once. Antigen specificity for these receptors is unknown. The sample was CD4+ T cells from blood, cultured in vitro. Receptor source: a human donor who had recovered from COVID-19.

V is TRBV7-9 and J is TRBJ2-7, with 11 bases identical to TRBD2. The CDR3 extends over 15 amino acids. Germline V gene data show CDR1 as SEHNR and CDR2 as FQNEAQ (reference sequence). V shed 5 bases, J shed 3 bases, and the junction held 6 bases outside the gene matches. The CDR3 nucleotides read TGTGCCAGCAGCCGTGGGACTAGCGGAAACTACGAGCAGTACTTC. This sequence encodes CASSRGTSGNYEQYF.

The chain links TRBV10-3 to TRBJ1-5; a possible D gene is TRBD1 (5 bases). From germline, CDR1 is ENHRY and CDR2 SYGVKD. The CDR3 contains 12 residues. V was shortened by 6 bases and J by 2 bases, with 5 bases between the two germline ends. CDR3 protein: CAISRGNQPQHF. The CDR3 region has the DNA TGTGCCATCAGCAGGGGCAATCAGCCCCAGCATTTT.

By share of the sample, this clonotype is large. This sequence joins TRBV11-2 and TRBJ1-2; 8 bases match TRBD1. The CDR3 runs to 14 residues. Trimming at V came to 6 bases and at J to 4 bases, leaving 7 bases not matched to a gene. Germline CDR1 reads SGHAT; CDR2 reads FQNNGV. CDR3 in amino acids: CASRPGGAGYGYTF. CDR3 coding DNA: TGTGCCAGCAGACCAGGGGGCGCGGGCTATGGCTACACCTTC.

The chain is built from TRBV6-4 and TRBJ2-3, with 11 bases fitting TRBD2. The germline gives CDR1 MRHNA, CDR2 SNTAGT. J was trimmed by 0 bases and V by 5 bases; bases with no gene match: 4. There are 16 residues in the CDR3. The CDR3 sequence: CASSKGLAASTDTQYF. CDR3 nucleotides: TGTGCCAGCAGTAAGGGACTAGCGGCTAGCACAGATACGCAGTATTTT.

The chain uses TRBV30 and TRBJ1-1; no firm D call. Per the germline V gene, CDR1 is GTSNPN and CDR2 is SVGIG (reference sequence). The CDR3 has 13 residues. The germline V and J ends were trimmed by 2 bases and 4 bases, with 11 bases remaining between them. The CDR3 region has the DNA TGTGCCTGGAGTTCTGGCGGAAGCACTGAAGCTTTCTTT. This gives the protein CAWSSGGSTEAFF.

This clonotype was observed a handful of times. The CDR3: CATRPPGQGRALHF. The CDR3, as DNA: TGTGCCACCCGACCTCCGGGACAGGGACGGGCCCTCCACTTT. V gene TRBV27 combines with J gene TRBJ1-6, with TRBD1 matching over 9 bases. The CDR3 totals 14 residues. Losses at the gene ends were 10 bases for V and 14 bases for J; bases not matched to a gene: 15. Germline-derived CDR1 and CDR2 are MNHEY and SMNVEV (reference sequence).

This clonotype was counted between two and nine times. The V and J genes are TRBV24-1 and TRBJ2-5; the match to TRBD1 covers 12 bases. Trimming cost V 6 bases and J 5 bases; bases outside gene matches: 6. The CDR3 totals 15 residues. Per the germline V gene, CDR1 is KGHDR and CDR2 is SFDVKD. The DNA for the CDR3 is TGTGCCACCAGTCCTGGGACAGGGGGCATTGAGACCCAGTACTTC. The encoded protein is CATSPGTGGIETQYF.

CDR3 DNA: TGCAGTGCCCCAAGGGACAGGCGCAACCCTGAACTTTTGAATGAGCAGTTCTTC. Translation: CSAPRDRRNPELLNEQFF. V usage is TRBV20-1 and J usage is TRBJ2-1; 8 bases map to TRBD1. The V gene end was trimmed by 6 bases and the J gene end by 7 bases; junction bases not matched to a gene: 23. The germline gives CDR1 DFQATT, CDR2 SNEGSKA (reference sequence). The CDR3 is made up of 18 amino acids.

This clonotype appeared a few times. The chain couples TRBV20-1 to TRBJ2-7; D possibly uses TRBD1 or TRBD2 (5 bases each). V lost 5 bases to trimming and J lost 0 bases, with 17 bases between them. The CDR3 is 15 amino acids. The V gene's germline CDR1 is DFQATT and CDR2 SNEGSKA (reference sequence). The CDR3 region has the DNA TGCAGTGCTCTAACCGGGACCGGAAGCTCCTACGAGCAGTACTTC. Translated, it gives CSALTGTGSSYEQYF.

The chain combines TRBV10-3 with TRBJ1-6; weak D call: TRBD1 (6 bases). CDR3 size: 15 residues. Trimming removed 6 bases at V and 6 bases at J, with 15 bases between. Germline lookup yields CDR1 ENHRY and CDR2 SYGVKD. The CDR3 coding sequence is TGTGCCATCAGGGAAGAGGGGGGGGGTAATTCACCCCTCCACTTT. It translates to CAIREEGGGNSPLHF.

The table lists this clonotype with a few counts. This chain links TRBV15 with TRBJ2-7; 7 bases are a match to TRBD2. Trimming at V came to 2 bases and at J to 2 bases, leaving 0 bases not matched to a gene. Germline CDR1 reads LNHNV; CDR2 reads YYDKDF (reference sequence). The CDR3 covers 13 residues. This CDR3 reads CATSRRGAYEQYF. The CDR3 DNA reads TGTGCCACCAGCAGACGGGGGGCCTACGAGCAGTACTTC.

CDR3 DNA sequence: TGTGCCAGTCAACAGGGGGCGAGTCCCACTGAAGCTTTCTTT. It codes for CASQQGASPTEAFF. The chain combines TRBV2 with TRBJ1-1; TRBD1 matches at 9 bases. Germline trimming cut 9 bases from V and 4 bases from J; bases unmatched to any gene: 9. The germline V gene encodes CDR1 SNHLY and CDR2 FYNNEI. This CDR3 is built from 14 residues.

The chain has TRBV5-6 and TRBJ2-2; the D call may be TRBD1 or TRBD2 (5 bases each). The CDR3 is 13 residues long. V shed 4 bases and J shed 4 bases, with 8 bases lying between them. Germline V gives CDR1 SGHDT, CDR2 YYEEEE. The CDR3 here is CASSQGPTGELFF. Here the CDR3 DNA reads TGTGCCAGCAGCCAGGGACCCACCGGGGAGCTGTTTTTT.

This clonotype was recorded a few times. The chain couples TRBV27 to TRBJ1-5; 8 bases fit TRBD1. The CDR3 loop spans 15 amino acids. V shed 5 bases, J shed 7 bases, and the junction held 10 bases outside the gene matches. Germline V lookup: CDR1 MNHEY, CDR2 SMNVEV (reference sequence). As DNA, the CDR3 is TGTGCCAGCAGTCAACGGACAGGGTTTGGGCAGCCCCAGCATTTT. The encoded protein is CASSQRTGFGQPQHF.

The gene calls are TRBV7-3 and TRBJ1-2; weak D call: TRBD1 (6 bases). CDR3 length: 14 amino acids. Germline-derived CDR1 and CDR2 are SGHTA and FQGTGA. Trimming left V 4 bases short and J 6 bases short, with 15 bases between. The CDR3 protein is CASSSRLGADGYTF. CDR3 bases: TGTGCCAGCAGCTCCCGATTGGGGGCGGATGGCTACACCTTC.

This clonotype occurred once. The chain uses TRBV7-9 and TRBJ2-1; 10 nucleotides line up with TRBD2. With V trimmed by 1 base and J by 6 bases, 3 bases remained unmatched. The CDR3 is 15 amino acids. CDR1 and CDR2 from the germline V gene are SEHNR and FQNEAQ (reference sequence). The CDR3 protein is CASSLESSGSNEQFF. CDR3 coding DNA: TGTGCCAGCAGCTTAGAGTCTAGCGGGAGCAATGAGCAGTTCTTC.

This clonotype was detected only a few times. V is TRBV19 and J is TRBJ1-1, with 10 bases matching TRBD1. CDR3 length equals 15 residues. V lost 5 bases and J lost 5; bases outside the gene matches: 8. CDR1 is LNHDA and CDR2 is SQIVND in the germline V gene (reference sequence). The CDR3 DNA sequence: TGTGCCAGTAGTCCCCGGGACAGGGGACATACTGAAGCTTTCTTT. It is translated as CASSPRDRGHTEAFF.

CDR3 amino acids: CAWSSGGRQPQHF. The CDR3 DNA is TGTGCCTGGTCGTCAGGGGGCCGTCAGCCCCAGCATTTT. The chain is built from TRBV30 and TRBJ1-5, with 8 positions matching TRBD1. The V segment lost 5 bases and the J segment 6 bases; nucleotides outside the gene matches: 6. This CDR3 is built from 13 residues. Looked up from germline, CDR1 is GTSNPN and CDR2 is SVGIG (reference sequence). Using reference TRBV30 and TRBJ1-5 for the parts outside the CDR3, the full variable domain is SQTIHQWPATLVQPVGSPLSLECTVEGTSNPNLYWYRQAAGRGLQLLFYSVGIGQISSEVPQNLSASRPQDRQFILSSKKLLLSDSGFYLCAWSSGGRQPQHFGDGTRLSIL.

The CDR3 loop is CSGETGQGYTF. In nucleotides, the CDR3 is TGCAGCGGGGAGACAGGACAAGGCTACACCTTC. The chain employs TRBV29-1 and TRBJ1-2; weak D call: TRBD1 (6 bases). This CDR3 region has 11 residues. CDR1 is SQVTM, CDR2 ANQGSEA, per germline. The germline V and J ends were trimmed by 7 bases and 8 bases, with 14 bases remaining between them.

The chain uses TRBV6-1 and TRBJ1-6; the D gene is possibly TRBD1 (5 bases). Per germline, CDR1 MNHNS and CDR2 SASEGT. CDR3 length: 15 amino acids. V was clipped by 4 bases and J by 3 bases, with 10 bases between them. DNA of the CDR3: TGTGCCAGCAGTGGGGGACTGGTCTATAATTCACCCCTCCACTTT. Its protein is CASSGGLVYNSPLHF.

This clonotype appeared a few times. V is TRBV2 and J is TRBJ1-2; maybe TRBD1 (6 bases). Germline loops: CDR1 SNHLY, CDR2 FYNNEI. V dropped 9 bases and J dropped 8 bases, with 19 bases sitting between them. CDR3 length: 13 amino acids. Here the CDR3 reads CARSGAGAGGYTF. As DNA, the CDR3 is TGTGCCAGATCCGGGGCAGGGGCGGGAGGCTACACCTTC.

This clonotype turned up a few times. The V and J genes are TRBV2 and TRBJ1-1; D is undetermined. CDR3 size: 13 residues. The germline V and J ends were trimmed by 6 bases and 0 bases, with 8 bases remaining between them. Germline assignment: CDR1 SNHLY and CDR2 FYNNEI. The CDR3 nucleotides are TGTGCCAGCAGCCTTATGATGAACACTGAAGCTTTCTTT. Residues: CASSLMMNTEAFF.

This clonotype is large. The chain is built from TRBV20-1 and TRBJ2-1; no clear D. The ends were cut back, 3 bases at V and 7 bases at J, with 19 bases in the middle. Germline V gene data show CDR1 as DFQATT and CDR2 as SNEGSKA (reference sequence). This CDR3 is built from 15 residues. The CDR3 DNA reads as TGCAGTGCTAGGGGAAGAGGCCCTAATATAAATGAGCAGTTCTTC. Translated: CSARGRGPNINEQFF.

The V call is TRBV20-1, the J call TRBJ2-7, with TRBD1 matching over 7 bases. The CDR3 is 12 amino acids. The J segment lost 2 bases and the V segment lost 4 bases, leaving 2 bases of the junction unmatched. Per the germline V gene, CDR1 is DFQATT and CDR2 is SNEGSKA (reference sequence). The DNA for the CDR3 is TGCAGTGCTAACAGGGGCGCCTACGAGCAGTACTTC. Protein sequence: CSANRGAYEQYF.

The V gene is TRBV4-3, the J gene TRBJ1-2; TRBD1 might be the D (5 bases). Trimming took off 0 bases at V and 2 bases at J, with 16 bases between the two ends. The CDR3 has 17 residues. Germline V gene data show CDR1 as LGHNA and CDR2 as YSLEER. For the CDR3, the DNA is TGCGCCAGCAGCCAAGAAGAGCTGGGGGGAGGCAACTATGGCTACACCTTC. This encodes CASSQEELGGGNYGYTF.

In DNA form, the CDR3 reads TGTGCCAGCTCACCAAGCACAGATACGCAGTATTTT. It codes for CASSPSTDTQYF. V gene TRBV18 combines with J gene TRBJ2-3, with no clear D. Germline V lookup: CDR1 KGHSH, CDR2 LQKENI. The CDR3 consists of 12 residues. V dropped 2 bases and J dropped 0 bases, with 0 bases sitting between them.

This clonotype has only a few counts. The chain has TRBV20-1 and TRBJ2-2; 8 bases fit TRBD2. The junction had 7 bases not matched to a gene; V was cut back by 5 bases and J by 2 bases. This CDR3 is built from 15 residues. CDR1 is DFQATT, CDR2 SNEGSKA, per germline (reference sequence). The CDR3 DNA is TGCAGTGCTCCTGCAAGCGGGGGTAACACCGGGGAGCTGTTTTTT. This encodes CSAPASGGNTGELFF.

The rearrangement links TRBV5-6 to TRBJ2-1, with D unclear. CDR1 and CDR2 (germline): SGHDT, YYEEEE. The length of the CDR3 is 11 residues. V lost 4 bases to trimming and J lost 11 bases, with 10 bases between them. The CDR3 DNA is TGTGCCAGCAGCAGAGTTGGGCAGCAGTTCTTC. It codes for CASSRVGQQFF.